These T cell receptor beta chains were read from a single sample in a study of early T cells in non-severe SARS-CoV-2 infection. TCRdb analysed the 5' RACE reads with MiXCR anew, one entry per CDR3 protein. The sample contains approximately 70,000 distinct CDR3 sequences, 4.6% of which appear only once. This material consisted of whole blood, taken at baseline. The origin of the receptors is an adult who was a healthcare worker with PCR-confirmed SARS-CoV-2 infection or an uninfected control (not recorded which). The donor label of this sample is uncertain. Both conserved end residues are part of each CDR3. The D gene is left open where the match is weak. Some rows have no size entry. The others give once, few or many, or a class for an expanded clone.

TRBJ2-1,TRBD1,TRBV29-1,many,CSGSGGDEQFF,TGCAGCGGGTCAGGGGGCGATGAGCAGTTCTTC
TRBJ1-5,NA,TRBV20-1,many,CSARDWTHDPGSNQPQHF,TGCAGTGCTAGAGATTGGACCCACGACCCGGGTAGCAATCAGCCCCAGCATTTT
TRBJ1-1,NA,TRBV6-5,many,CASRLGAENTEAFF,TGTGCCAGCAGGTTGGGTGCCGAGAACACTGAAGCTTTCTTT
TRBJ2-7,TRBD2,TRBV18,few,CASSPRASGGATYEQYF,TGTGCCAGCTCACCGCGGGCTAGCGGGGGGGCTACCTACGAGCAGTACTTC
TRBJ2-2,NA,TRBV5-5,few,CASSLAAGSGTGELFF,TGTGCCAGCAGCTTGGCCGCAGGGTCGGGCACCGGGGAGCTGTTTTTT
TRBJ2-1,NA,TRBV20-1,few,CSARDKGRRINNEQFF,TGCAGTGCTAGAGATAAGGGGCGCCGTATCAATAATGAGCAGTTCTTC
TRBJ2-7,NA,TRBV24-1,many,CATSGRAYEQYF,TGTGCCACCAGTGGGAGGGCCTACGAGCAGTACTTC
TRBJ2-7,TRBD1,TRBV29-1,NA,CSFLGDRGYEQYF,TGCAGCTTCCTAGGAGACAGGGGGTACGAGCAGTACTTC
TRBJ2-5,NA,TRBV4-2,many,CASSQVDPSGTQYF,TGTGCCAGCAGCCAAGTTGACCCCTCCGGGACCCAGTACTTC
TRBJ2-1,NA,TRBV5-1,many,CASSLDQGVHNEQFF,TGCGCCAGCAGCTTGGACCAGGGCGTCCACAATGAGCAGTTCTTC
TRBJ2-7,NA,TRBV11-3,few,CASSMTGYEQYF,TGTGCCAGCAGCATGACAGGCTACGAGCAGTACTTC
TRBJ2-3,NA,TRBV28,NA,CASSFAGASLTDTQYF,TGTGCCAGCAGTTTTGCGGGGGCCAGTCTCACAGATACGCAGTATTTT
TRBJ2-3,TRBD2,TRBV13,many,CASSSQGAGVTDTQYF,TGTGCCAGCAGCTCCCAGGGAGCGGGGGTAACAGATACGCAGTATTTT
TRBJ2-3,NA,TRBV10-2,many,CASTPGDGGDTQYF,TGCGCCAGCACCCCTGGGGACGGGGGAGATACGCAGTATTTT
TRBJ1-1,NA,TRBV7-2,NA,CASSPGGNTEAFF,TGTGCCAGCAGCCCCGGCGGAAACACTGAAGCTTTCTTT
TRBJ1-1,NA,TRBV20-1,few,CSAIYGDTEAFF,TGCAGTGCTATCTACGGCGACACTGAAGCTTTCTTT
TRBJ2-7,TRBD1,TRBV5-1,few,CASSLGDRSYEQYF,TGCGCCAGCAGCTTGGGGGACAGGAGCTACGAGCAGTACTTC
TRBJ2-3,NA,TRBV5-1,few,CASSLQGVGADTQYF,TGCGCCAGCAGCTTACAGGGAGTTGGTGCAGATACGCAGTATTTT
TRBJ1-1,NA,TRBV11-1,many,CASSALTAYTEAFF,TGTGCCAGCAGCGCCCTGACGGCTTACACTGAAGCTTTCTTT
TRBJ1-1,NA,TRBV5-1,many,CASSSRGRNTEAFF,TGCGCCAGCAGCTCGAGGGGCAGGAACACTGAAGCTTTCTTT
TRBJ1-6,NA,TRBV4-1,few,CASSQDVDTNNSPLHF,TGCGCCAGCAGCCAAGACGTAGACACAAATAATTCACCCCTCCACTTT
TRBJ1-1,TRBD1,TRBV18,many,CASSPPTDRGDTEAFF,TGTGCCAGCTCACCACCTACAGACAGGGGAGACACTGAAGCTTTCTTT
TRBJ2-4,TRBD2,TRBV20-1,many,CSAIGLGNIQYF,TGCAGTGCAATCGGACTAGGAAACATTCAGTACTTC
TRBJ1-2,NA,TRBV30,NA,CAWTRARVYGYTF,TGTGCCTGGACGAGAGCGAGAGTCTATGGCTACACCTTC
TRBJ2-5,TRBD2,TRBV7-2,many,CASSLQAGGETQYF,TGTGCCAGCAGTCTTCAAGCGGGGGGAGAGACCCAGTACTTC
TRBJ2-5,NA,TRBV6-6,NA,CASSYFVAGEETQYF,TGTGCCAGCAGTTACTTCGTGGCAGGGGAAGAGACCCAGTACTTC
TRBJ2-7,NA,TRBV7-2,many,CASSLVHEQYF,TGTGCCAGCAGCTTGGTACACGAGCAGTACTTC
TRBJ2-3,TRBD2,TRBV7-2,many,CASSPRGTRGTGTQYF,TGTGCCAGCAGCCCCCGAGGGACTAGGGGGACGGGTACGCAGTATTTT
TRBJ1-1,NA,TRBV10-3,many,CAISERKARGTEAFF,TGTGCCATCAGTGAAAGGAAAGCCCGTGGCACTGAAGCTTTCTTT
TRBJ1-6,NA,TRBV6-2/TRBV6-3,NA,CASSYDSSYNSPLHF,TGTGCCAGCAGTTACGACAGTTCCTATAATTCACCCCTCCACTTT
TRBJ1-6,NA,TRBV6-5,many,CASRLGQENSPLHF,TGTGCCAGCAGGCTGGGACAAGAGAATTCACCCCTCCACTTT
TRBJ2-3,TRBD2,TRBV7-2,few,CASRPGGPPDTQYF,TGTGCCAGCAGGCCGGGGGGGCCACCAGATACGCAGTATTTT
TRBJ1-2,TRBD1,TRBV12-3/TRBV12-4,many,CASSRDSYNYGYTF,TGTGCCAGCAGCAGGGACAGCTATAACTATGGCTACACCTTC
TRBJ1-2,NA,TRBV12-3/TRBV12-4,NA,CASSQTNYGYTF,TGTGCCAGCAGTCAGACTAACTATGGCTACACCTTC
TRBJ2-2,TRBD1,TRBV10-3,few,CAIRPRTGNTGELFF,TGTGCCATCAGGCCCCGGACAGGGAACACCGGGGAGCTGTTTTTT
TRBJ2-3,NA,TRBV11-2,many,CASSLDGKAPDTQYF,TGTGCCAGCAGCTTAGATGGTAAAGCTCCAGATACGCAGTATTTT
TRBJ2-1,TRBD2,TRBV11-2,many,CASSPGTTEQFF,TGTGCCAGCAGCCCCGGGACTACCGAGCAGTTCTTC
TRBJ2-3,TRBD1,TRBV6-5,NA,CASSSPGQPTDTQYF,TGTGCCAGCAGTAGCCCGGGACAGCCCACAGATACGCAGTATTTT
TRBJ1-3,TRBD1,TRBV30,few,CAWSPRDRGGGNTIYF,TGTGCCTGGAGTCCTAGGGACAGGGGAGGTGGAAACACCATATATTTT
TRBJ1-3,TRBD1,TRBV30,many,CAWTNMRGTGKNTIYF,TGTGCCTGGACCAACATGAGAGGGACAGGGAAAAACACCATATATTTT
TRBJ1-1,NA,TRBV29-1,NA,CSGQPFDMNTEAFF,TGCAGCGGGCAGCCCTTCGATATGAACACTGAAGCTTTCTTT
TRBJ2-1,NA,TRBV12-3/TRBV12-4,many,CASSLNKGGRMDEQFF,TGTGCCAGCAGTTTAAATAAGGGGGGGCGTATGGATGAGCAGTTCTTC
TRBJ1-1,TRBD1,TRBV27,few,CASTPAAGGIDTEAFF,TGTGCCAGCACCCCGGCGGCAGGGGGCATTGACACTGAAGCTTTCTTT
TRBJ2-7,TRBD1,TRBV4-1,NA,CASSQDRDSTYEQYF,TGCGCCAGCAGCCAAGATCGGGACAGCACCTACGAGCAGTACTTC
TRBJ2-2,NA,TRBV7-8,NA,CASSSQVTGELFF,TGTGCCAGCAGCTCACAGGTCACCGGGGAGCTGTTTTTT